The clone carrying this TCR beta chain showed up just once. This sample stems from a study of blood T cell repertoires in COVID-19. Overall study context: There were acute and convalescent COVID-19 samples, and they came from the United States, Italy and Spain. From T cells, B-cell-depleted T cells, or PBMCs came the material, which was cDNA or gDNA.

The CDR3 is 13 amino acids. After removal of 8 bases from V and 1 base from J, the junction contained 4 bases not matched to a gene. Germline V gene lookup returns CDR1 MNHEY and CDR2 SVGAGI. Data came from immunoSEQ multiplex PCR; TCRdb stores just in-frame clones and leaves some out. The sample records around 170,000 clones, roughly four fifths being singletons. Sequencing used peripheral blood. The source of this sequence is a man aged 30 to 39 with active or convalescent COVID-19. This chain joins TRBV6-5 and TRBJ1-2, with 7 bases fitting TRBD1. CDR3 in amino acids: CASRNRGNYGYTF. CDR3 nucleotide sequence: TGTGCCAGCCGTAACAGGGGTAACTATGGCTACACCTTC.